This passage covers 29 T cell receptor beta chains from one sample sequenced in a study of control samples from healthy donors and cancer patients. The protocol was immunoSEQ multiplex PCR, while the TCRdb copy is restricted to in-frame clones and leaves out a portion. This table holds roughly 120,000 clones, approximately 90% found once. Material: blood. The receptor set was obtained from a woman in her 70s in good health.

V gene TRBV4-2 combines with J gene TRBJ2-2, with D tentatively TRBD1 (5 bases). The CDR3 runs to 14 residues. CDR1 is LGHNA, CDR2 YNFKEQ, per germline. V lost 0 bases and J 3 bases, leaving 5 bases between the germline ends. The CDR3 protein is CASSQEGHTGELFF. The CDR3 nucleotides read TGTGCCAGCAGCCAAGAGGGGCACACCGGGGAGCTGTTTTTT.

The CDR3 here is CASSYRTGVGNSPLHF. In DNA, the CDR3 is TGTGCCAGCAGTTACCGAACAGGGGTTGGTAATTCACCCCTCCACTTT. The chain carries TRBV6-5 and TRBJ1-6; 7 bases fit TRBD1. The CDR3 contains 16 residues. Germline assignment: CDR1 MNHEY and CDR2 SVGAGI. The trim removed 2 bases at V and 6 bases at J, leaving 7 bases unmatched.

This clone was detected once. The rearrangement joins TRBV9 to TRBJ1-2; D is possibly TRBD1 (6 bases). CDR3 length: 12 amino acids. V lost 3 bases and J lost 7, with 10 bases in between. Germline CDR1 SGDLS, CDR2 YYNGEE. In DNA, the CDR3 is TGTGCCAGCAGCGGGGGGGCTGGTGGCTACACCTTC. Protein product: CASSGGAGGYTF.

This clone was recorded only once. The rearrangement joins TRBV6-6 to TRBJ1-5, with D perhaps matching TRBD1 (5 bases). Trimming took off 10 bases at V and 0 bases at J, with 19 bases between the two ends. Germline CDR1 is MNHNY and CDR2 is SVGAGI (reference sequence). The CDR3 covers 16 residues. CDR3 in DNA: TGTGCCACTAGTTCCCGACAGACTACTAGCAATCAGCCCCAGCATTTT. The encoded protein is CATSSRQTTSNQPQHF.

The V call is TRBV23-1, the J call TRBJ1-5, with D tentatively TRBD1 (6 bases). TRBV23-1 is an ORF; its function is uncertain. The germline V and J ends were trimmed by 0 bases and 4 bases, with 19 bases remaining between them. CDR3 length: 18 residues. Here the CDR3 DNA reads TGCGCCAGCAGTCAATCGGGCGCTGGGGAACAGGGTAATCAGCCCCAGCATTTT. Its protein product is CASSQSGAGEQGNQPQHF.

The CDR3 reads CASSGGTGLLSGNTIYF. The CDR3 nucleotides are TGTGCCAGCAGCGGCGGGACAGGGCTTCTCTCTGGAAACACCATATATTTT. The chain has TRBV5-8 and TRBJ1-3, with TRBD1 identical over 9 bases. The germline gives CDR1 SGHTS, CDR2 YDEGEE. The length of the CDR3 is 17 residues. J gave up 0 bases and V 4 bases, and 8 bases lay outside the gene matches.

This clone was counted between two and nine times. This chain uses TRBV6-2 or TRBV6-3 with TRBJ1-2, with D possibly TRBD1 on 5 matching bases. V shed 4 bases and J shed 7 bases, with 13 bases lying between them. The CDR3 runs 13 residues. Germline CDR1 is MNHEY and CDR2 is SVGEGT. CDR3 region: CASSFRDVSGYTF. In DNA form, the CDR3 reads TGTGCCAGCAGTTTCCGGGACGTGTCTGGCTACACCTTC.

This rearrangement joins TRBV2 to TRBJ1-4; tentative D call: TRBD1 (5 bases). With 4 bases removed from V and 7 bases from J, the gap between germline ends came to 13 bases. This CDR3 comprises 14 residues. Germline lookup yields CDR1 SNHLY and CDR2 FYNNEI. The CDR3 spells CASSVRGRSEKLFF. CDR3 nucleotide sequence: TGTGCCAGCAGTGTCCGGGGCAGAAGTGAAAAACTGTTTTTT.

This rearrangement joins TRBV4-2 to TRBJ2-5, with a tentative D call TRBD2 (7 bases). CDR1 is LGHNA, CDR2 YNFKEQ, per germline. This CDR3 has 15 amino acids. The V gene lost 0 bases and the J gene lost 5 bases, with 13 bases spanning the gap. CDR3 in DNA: TGTGCCAGCAGCCAAGAGGGGGGGGCCGGCGAGACCCAGTACTTC. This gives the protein CASSQEGGAGETQYF.

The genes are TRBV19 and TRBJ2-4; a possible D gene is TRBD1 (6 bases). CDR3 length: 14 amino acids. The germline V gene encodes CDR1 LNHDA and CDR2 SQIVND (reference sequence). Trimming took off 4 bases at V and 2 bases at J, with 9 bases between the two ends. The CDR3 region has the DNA TGTGCCAGTAGTAGGGGGCCCCCCAAAAACATTCAGTACTTC. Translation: CASSRGPPKNIQYF.

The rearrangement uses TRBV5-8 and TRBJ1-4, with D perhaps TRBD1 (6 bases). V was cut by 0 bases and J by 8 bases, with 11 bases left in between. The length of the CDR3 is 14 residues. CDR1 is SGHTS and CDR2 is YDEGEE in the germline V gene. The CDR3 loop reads CASSLGQEAEKLFF. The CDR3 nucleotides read TGTGCCAGCAGCTTGGGACAGGAGGCCGAAAAACTGTTTTTT.

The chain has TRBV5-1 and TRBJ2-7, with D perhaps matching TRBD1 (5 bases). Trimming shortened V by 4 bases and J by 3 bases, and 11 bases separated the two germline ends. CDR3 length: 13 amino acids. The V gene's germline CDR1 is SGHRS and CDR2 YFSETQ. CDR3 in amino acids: CASSMPQGYEQYF. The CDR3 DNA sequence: TGCGCCAGCAGCATGCCTCAGGGCTACGAGCAGTACTTC.

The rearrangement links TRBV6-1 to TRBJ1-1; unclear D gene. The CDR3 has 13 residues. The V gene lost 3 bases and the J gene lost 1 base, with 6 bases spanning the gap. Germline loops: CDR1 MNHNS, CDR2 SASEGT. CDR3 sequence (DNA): TGTGCCAGCAGTGACACAGAGAACACTGAAGCTTTCTTT. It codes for CASSDTENTEAFF.

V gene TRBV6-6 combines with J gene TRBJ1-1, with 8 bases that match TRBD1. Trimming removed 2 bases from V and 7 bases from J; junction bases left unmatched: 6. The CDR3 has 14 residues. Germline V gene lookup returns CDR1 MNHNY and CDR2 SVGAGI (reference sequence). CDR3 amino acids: CASSYAQGAIEAFF. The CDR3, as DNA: TGTGCCAGCAGTTACGCCCAGGGGGCGATTGAAGCTTTCTTT.

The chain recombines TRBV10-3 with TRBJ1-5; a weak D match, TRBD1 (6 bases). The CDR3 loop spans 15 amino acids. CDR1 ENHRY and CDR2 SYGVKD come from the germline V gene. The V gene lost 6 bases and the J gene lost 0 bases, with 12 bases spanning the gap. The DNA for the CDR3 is TGTGCCATCAGCGAAAAGGGGGATAGCAATCAGCCCCAGCATTTT. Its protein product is CAISEKGDSNQPQHF.

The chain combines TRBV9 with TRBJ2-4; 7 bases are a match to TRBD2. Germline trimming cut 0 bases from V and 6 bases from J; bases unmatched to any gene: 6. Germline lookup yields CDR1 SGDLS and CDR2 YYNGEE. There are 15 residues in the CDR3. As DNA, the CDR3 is TGTGCCAGCAGCGTAGGTCTCCCTAGCGGAAACATTCAGTACTTC. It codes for CASSVGLPSGNIQYF.

CDR3 nucleotides: TGCGCCAGCAGCCAGACGGGCAAGCGGGGGCCGGATGAGCAGTTCTTC. Translation gives CASSQTGKRGPDEQFF. The chain joins TRBV4-1 to TRBJ2-1, with 8 bases lining up with TRBD2. Germline CDR1 reads MGHRA; CDR2 reads YSYEKL. CDR3 length equals 16 residues. The J segment lost 8 bases and the V segment lost 3 bases, leaving 12 bases of the junction unmatched.

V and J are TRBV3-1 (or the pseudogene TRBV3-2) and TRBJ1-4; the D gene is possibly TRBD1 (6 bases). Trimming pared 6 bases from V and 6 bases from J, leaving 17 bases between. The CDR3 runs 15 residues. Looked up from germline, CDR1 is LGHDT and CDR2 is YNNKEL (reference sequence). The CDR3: CASRSPRGADEKLFF. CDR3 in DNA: TGTGCCAGCAGGTCTCCGAGGGGGGCGGATGAAAAACTGTTTTTT.

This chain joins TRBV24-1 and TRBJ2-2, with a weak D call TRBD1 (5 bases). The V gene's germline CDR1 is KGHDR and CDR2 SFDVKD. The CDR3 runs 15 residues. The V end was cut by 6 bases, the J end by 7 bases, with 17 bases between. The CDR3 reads CATSSGAASDGELFF. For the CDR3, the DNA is TGTGCCACCAGTTCTGGGGCCGCATCCGACGGGGAGCTGTTTTTT.

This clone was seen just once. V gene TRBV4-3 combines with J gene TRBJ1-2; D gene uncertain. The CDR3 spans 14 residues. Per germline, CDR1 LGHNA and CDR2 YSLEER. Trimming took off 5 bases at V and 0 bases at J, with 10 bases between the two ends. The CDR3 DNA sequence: TGCGCCAGCAGCGGACTGAGCACTAACTATGGCTACACCTTC. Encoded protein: CASSGLSTNYGYTF.

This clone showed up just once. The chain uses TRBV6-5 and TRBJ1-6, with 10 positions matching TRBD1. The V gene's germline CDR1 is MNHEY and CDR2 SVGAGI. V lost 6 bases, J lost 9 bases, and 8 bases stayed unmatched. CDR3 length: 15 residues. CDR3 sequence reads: CASRLGGQGLSPLHF. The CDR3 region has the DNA TGTGCCAGCAGGCTGGGGGGACAGGGGCTTTCACCCCTCCACTTT.

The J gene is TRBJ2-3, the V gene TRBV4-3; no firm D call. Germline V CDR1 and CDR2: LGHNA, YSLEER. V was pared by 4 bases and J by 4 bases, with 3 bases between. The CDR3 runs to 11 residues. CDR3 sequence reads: CASSLADTQYF. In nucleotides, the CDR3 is TGCGCCAGCAGCCTGGCAGATACGCAGTATTTT.

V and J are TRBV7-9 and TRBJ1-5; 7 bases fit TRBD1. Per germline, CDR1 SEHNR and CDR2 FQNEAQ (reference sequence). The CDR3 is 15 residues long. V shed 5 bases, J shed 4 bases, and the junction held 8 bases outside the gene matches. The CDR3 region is CASSRGDRENQPQHF. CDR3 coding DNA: TGTGCCAGCAGCCGCGGGGACAGAGAGAATCAGCCCCAGCATTTT.

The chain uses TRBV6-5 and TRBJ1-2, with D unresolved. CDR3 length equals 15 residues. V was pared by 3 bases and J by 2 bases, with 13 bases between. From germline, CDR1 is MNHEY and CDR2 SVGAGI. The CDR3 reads CASSYIPHTNYGYTF. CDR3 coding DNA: TGTGCCAGCAGTTATATCCCCCATACAAACTATGGCTACACCTTC.

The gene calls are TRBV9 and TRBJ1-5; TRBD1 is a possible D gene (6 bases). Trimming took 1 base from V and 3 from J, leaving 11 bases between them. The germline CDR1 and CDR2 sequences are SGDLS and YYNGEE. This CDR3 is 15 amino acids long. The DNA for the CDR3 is TGTGCCAGCAGCGTAACGGGGGGGGCCAATCAGCCCCAGCATTTT. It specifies CASSVTGGANQPQHF.

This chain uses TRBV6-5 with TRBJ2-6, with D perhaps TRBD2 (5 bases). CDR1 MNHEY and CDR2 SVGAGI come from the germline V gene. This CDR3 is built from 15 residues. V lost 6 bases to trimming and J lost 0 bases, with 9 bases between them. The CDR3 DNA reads TGTGCCAGCAGAAGGGAGAGCTCTGGGGCCAACGTCCTGACTTTC. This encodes CASRRESSGANVLTF.

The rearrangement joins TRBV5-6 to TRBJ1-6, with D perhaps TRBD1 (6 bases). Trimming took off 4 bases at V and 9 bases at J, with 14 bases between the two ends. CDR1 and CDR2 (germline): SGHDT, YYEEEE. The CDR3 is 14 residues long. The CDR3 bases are TGTGCCAGCAGCGTCGACAGGCGCGGTTCACCCCTCCACTTT. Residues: CASSVDRRGSPLHF. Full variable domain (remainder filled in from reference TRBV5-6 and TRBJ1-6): DAGVTQSPTHLIKTRGQQVTLRCSPKSGHDTVSWYQQALGQGPQFIFQYYEEEERQRGNFPDRFSGHQFPNYSSELNVNALLLGDSALYLCASSVDRRGSPLHFGNGTRLTVT.

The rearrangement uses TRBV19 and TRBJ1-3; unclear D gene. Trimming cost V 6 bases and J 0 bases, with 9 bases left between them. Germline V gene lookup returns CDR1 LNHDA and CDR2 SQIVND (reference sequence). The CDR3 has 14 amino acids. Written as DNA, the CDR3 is TGTGCCAGTAGGGACTCGTACTCTGGAAACACCATATATTTT. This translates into CASRDSYSGNTIYF.

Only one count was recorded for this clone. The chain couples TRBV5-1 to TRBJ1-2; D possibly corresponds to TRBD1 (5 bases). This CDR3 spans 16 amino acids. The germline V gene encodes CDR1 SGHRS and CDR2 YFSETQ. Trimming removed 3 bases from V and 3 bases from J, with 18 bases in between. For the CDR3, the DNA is TGCGCCAGCAGCTGGGGACCGCGGGGTGATGACTATGGCTACACCTTC. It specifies CASSWGPRGDDYGYTF.